This T cell receptor (beta chain) was captured by sequencing in a study of shared clonotypes between healthy human individuals. The CDR3 loop spans 14 amino acids. The V and J ends lost 3 bases and 7 bases respectively, with 17 bases between them. The V gene's germline CDR1 is SGDLS and CDR2 YYNGEE. The table came from immunoSEQ multiplex PCR; TCRdb's copy has only in-frame clones and leaves some out. The sample lists about 2,200,000 clones; more than 85% were seen once. Selected positively for CCR7 and CD45RO-negative, naive CD8 cells excluded terminally differentiated effector memory CD45RA+ cells.

This TCR derives from a young man in good health. Some clones in this sample may be carry-over from other donors' samples. The sequencing sample was made of naive CD8+ T cells from PBMCs. The J gene is TRBJ2-7, the V gene TRBV9; either TRBD1 or TRBD2 may fit D (5 bases each). The CDR3 region is CASSGGPGFEEQYF. The CDR3 bases are TGTGCCAGCAGCGGGGGACCGGGGTTCGAGGAGCAGTACTTC.